This TCR beta chain was recovered during a study of tumor-infiltrating lymphocytes in glioblastoma multiforme. This clonotype was observed a few times. TCR beta libraries were built from RNA through three nested multiplex PCR rounds using modified ARM-PCR. One entry per CDR3 protein results from TCRdb running MiXCR on the multiplex PCR reads. Here the sample spans about 13,000 distinct CDR3 sequences, roughly 70% being singletons. CDR1 is SGHNT and CDR2 is YENEEA in the germline V gene. With 4 bases clipped from V and 2 bases from J, the junction kept 7 bases outside the gene matches. The CDR3 runs to 16 residues.

The source material was brain tumor tissue. The chain employs TRBV11-3 and TRBJ2-2, with 7 nucleotides matching TRBD2. This TCR derives from a male donor with glioblastoma. The CDR3 is CASSSRAGVNTGELFF. CDR3 coding DNA: TGTGCCAGCAGCTCCCGGGCGGGGGTAAACACCGGGGAGCTGTTTTTT.